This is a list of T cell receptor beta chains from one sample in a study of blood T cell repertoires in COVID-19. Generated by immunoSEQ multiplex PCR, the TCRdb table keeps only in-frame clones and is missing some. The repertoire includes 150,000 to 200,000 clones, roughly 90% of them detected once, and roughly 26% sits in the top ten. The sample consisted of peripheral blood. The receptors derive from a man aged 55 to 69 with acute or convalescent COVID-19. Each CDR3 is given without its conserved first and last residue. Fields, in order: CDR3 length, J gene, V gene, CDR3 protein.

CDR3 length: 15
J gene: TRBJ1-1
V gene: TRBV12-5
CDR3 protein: ASGLVLTGGGNTEAF

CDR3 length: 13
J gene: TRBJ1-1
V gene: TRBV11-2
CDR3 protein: ASSPVGGGFTEAF

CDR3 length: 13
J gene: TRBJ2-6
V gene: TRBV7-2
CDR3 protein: ASSSPGAGANVLT

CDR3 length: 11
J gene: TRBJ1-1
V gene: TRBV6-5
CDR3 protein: ATSDRGRSEAF

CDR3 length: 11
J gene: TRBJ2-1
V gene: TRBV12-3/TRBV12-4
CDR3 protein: ASSLTGVHEQF

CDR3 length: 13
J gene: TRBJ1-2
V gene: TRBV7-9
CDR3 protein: ASSTETLQADGYT

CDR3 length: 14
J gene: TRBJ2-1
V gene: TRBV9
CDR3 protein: ASSVVGRVEYNEQF

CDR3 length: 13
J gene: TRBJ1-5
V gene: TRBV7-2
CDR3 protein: ASSSGGLGNQPQH

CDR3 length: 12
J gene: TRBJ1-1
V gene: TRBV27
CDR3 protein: ASSLWLGQGSAF

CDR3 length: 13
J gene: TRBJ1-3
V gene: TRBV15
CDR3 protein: ATSRVRSSGNTIY

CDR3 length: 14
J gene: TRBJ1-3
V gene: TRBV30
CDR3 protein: AWSENRGGAGNTIY

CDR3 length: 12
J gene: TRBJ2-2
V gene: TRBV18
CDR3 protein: ASSPSPQSGELF

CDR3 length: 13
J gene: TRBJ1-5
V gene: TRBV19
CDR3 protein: ASSTDWSSNQPQH

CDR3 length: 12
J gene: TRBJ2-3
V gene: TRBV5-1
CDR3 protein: ASSEDRFSDTQY

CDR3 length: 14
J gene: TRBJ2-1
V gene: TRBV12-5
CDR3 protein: ASGLAAAPSTNEQF

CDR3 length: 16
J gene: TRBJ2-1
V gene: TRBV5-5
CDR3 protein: ASSPGTSGGLNYNEQF

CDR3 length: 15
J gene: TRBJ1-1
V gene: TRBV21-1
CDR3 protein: ASSKAAPRTLYTEAF

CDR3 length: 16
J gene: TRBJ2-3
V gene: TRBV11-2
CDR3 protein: ASSLAPLAGAPTDTQY

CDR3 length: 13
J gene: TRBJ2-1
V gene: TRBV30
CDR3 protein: AWRYRGGVYNEQF

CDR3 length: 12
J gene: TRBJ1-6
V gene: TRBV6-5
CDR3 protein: ASSRTAYNSPLH

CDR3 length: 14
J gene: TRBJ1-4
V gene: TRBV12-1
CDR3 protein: ASSETGWVTNEKLF

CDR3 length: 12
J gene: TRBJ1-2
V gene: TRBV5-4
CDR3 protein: ASSPGGGLGGYT

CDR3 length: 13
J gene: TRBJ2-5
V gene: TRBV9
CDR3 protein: ASSAGTGTQETQY

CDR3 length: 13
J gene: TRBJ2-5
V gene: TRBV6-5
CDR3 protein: ASSPTGLAGETQY

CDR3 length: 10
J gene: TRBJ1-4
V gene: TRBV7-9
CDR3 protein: ASSQDSEKLF

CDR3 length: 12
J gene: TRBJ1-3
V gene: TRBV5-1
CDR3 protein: ASSLTGPGNTIY

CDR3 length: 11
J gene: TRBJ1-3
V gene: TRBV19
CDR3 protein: ASTVESGNTIY

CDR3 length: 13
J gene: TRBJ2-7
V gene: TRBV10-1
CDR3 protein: ASRITPGQSYEQY

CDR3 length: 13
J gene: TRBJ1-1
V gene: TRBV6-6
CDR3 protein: ASSYSGGAGTEAF

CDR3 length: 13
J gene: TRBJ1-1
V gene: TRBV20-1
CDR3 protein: SASAGQEMNTEAF

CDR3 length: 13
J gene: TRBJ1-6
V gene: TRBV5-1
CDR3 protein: ASSLGAASNSPLH

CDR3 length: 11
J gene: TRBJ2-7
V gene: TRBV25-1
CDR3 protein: ASTHSMFDEQY

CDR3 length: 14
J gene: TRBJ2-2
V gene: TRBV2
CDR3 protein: ASTVTGGSGTGELF

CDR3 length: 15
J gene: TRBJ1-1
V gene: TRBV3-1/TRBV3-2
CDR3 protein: ASSHWDKGTGSTEAF

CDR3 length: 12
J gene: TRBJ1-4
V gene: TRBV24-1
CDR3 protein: ATSGGQGAEKLF

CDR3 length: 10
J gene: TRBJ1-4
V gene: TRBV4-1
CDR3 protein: ASSQEAGKLF

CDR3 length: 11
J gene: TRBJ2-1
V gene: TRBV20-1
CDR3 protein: SASLVVGGEQF

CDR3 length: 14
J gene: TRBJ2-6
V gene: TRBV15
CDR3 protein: ATSRDLSSGANVLT

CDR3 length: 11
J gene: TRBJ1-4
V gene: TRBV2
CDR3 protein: ASKGREDEKLF

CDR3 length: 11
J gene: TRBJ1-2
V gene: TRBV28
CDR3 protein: ASSLGGWHGYT

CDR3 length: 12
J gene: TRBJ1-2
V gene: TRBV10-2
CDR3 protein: ASSESTGNYGYT

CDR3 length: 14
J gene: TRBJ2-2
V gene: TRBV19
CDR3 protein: ASSPWAVGDTGELF

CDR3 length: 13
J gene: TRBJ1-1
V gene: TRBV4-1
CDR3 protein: ASSSRDRGDTEAF

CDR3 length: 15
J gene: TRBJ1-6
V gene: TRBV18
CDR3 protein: ASSPPITGVHNSPLH

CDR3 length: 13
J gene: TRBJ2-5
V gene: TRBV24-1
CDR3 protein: ATSDSGQRPETQY

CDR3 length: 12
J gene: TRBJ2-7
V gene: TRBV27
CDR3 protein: ASISSVRPYEQY

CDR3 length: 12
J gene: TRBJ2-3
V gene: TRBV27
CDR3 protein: ASSLSFNTDTQY

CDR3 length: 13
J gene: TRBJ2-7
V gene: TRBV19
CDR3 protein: ASSIGTGRAYEQY